This T cell receptor beta chain was obtained from a study of cytomegalovirus exposure and HLA in healthy donors. On the study more broadly: Of the donors genotyped, several hundred in all, 81% fell in the Caucasian-associated ancestry cluster.

The CDR3 length is 16 residues. Looked up from germline, CDR1 is MNHEY and CDR2 is SMNVEV (reference sequence). The V and J ends lost 5 bases and 0 bases respectively, with 14 bases between them. The PCR had 60 Vbeta and 13 Jbeta primers. Sequencing was performed with immunoSEQ multiplex PCR; in TCRdb, only in-frame clones are kept and a portion is missing. The data show roughly 280,000 clones, roughly 70% seen once. The receptor was derived from a female donor in good health and CMV-seronegative. Sequences were obtained from PBMCs. This chain connects TRBV27 to TRBJ2-1; weak D call: TRBD2 (6 bases). The CDR3 sequence is CASSISSASSYNEQFF. The CDR3 bases are TGTGCCAGCAGTATTTCTAGCGCGAGCTCCTACAATGAGCAGTTCTTC.